These 32 T cell receptor beta chains were all obtained from the same sample, sequenced in a study of blood T cell repertoires in COVID-19. Clones were read by immunoSEQ multiplex PCR, and TCRdb kept only the in-frame ones, dropping some. The sample lists tens of thousands of clones, around 80% seen once, with 15% to 25% in the top ten. The specimen was peripheral blood. These receptors were collected from a man younger than 45 with COVID-19, enrolled during active disease.

V and J are TRBV30 and TRBJ2-3, with 7 nucleotides matching TRBD2. This CDR3 comprises 13 residues. Trimming removed 5 bases from V and 2 bases from J; junction bases left unmatched: 4. Germline CDR1 reads GTSNPN; CDR2 reads SVGIG (reference sequence). In DNA form, the CDR3 reads TGTGCCTGGGCTAGCGGTCACACAGATACGCAGTATTTT. It translates to CAWASGHTDTQYF. Combining the CDR3 with reference TRBV30 and TRBJ2-3 gives the whole variable domain SQTIHQWPATLVQPVGSPLSLECTVEGTSNPNLYWYRQAAGRGLQLLFYSVGIGQISSEVPQNLSASRPQDRQFILSSKKLLLSDSGFYLCAWASGHTDTQYFGPGTRLTVL.

The chain joins TRBV25-1 to TRBJ2-1; tentatively, D is TRBD1 (7 bases). Deletions cut 5 bases from V and 6 bases from J, with 11 bases between. The CDR3 is made up of 13 amino acids. Germline CDR1 MGHDK, CDR2 SYGVNS. The CDR3 sequence: CASSPQGGNEQFF. CDR3 nucleotides: TGTGCCAGCAGTCCCCAGGGGGGCAATGAGCAGTTCTTC.

CDR3 sequence reads: CASSQLEDSVETQYF. The CDR3 region has the DNA TGTGCCAGCAGCCAATTGGAGGACAGTGTCGAGACCCAGTACTTC. The chain employs TRBV4-2 and TRBJ2-5; D might be TRBD1 (6 bases). The CDR3 is 15 residues long. Germline-derived CDR1 and CDR2 are LGHNA and YNFKEQ. The germline V and J ends were trimmed by 2 bases and 5 bases, with 15 bases remaining between them.

The chain links TRBV6-5 to TRBJ2-1; 11 nucleotides align to TRBD1. The J segment lost 7 bases and the V segment lost 6 bases, leaving 8 bases of the junction unmatched. The germline gives CDR1 MNHEY, CDR2 SVGAGI. The CDR3 is 15 residues long. This chain's CDR3 is CASSRRTGGENEQFF. The CDR3, as DNA: TGTGCCAGCAGCCGCAGGACAGGGGGCGAGAATGAGCAGTTCTTC.

The chain combines TRBV30 with TRBJ1-2, with TRBD1 matching over 11 bases. V trimming: 7 bases; J trimming: 7 bases; junction bases outside the gene matches: 5. From germline, CDR1 is GTSNPN and CDR2 SVGIG (reference sequence). The length of the CDR3 is 12 residues. The CDR3 nucleotides read TGTGCCTCGGACAGGGGGCGCGGTGGCTACACCTTC. Protein sequence: CASDRGRGGYTF.

This chain uses TRBV10-1 with TRBJ2-3, with 8 bases that match TRBD2. Trimming cost V 2 bases and J 1 base; bases outside gene matches: 5. CDR3 size: 16 residues. The germline V gene encodes CDR1 WNHNN and CDR2 SYGVQD (reference sequence). CDR3 in amino acids: CASSERRTSCTDTQYF. In DNA form, the CDR3 reads TGCGCCAGCAGTGAGAGGAGGACTAGCTGCACAGATACGCAGTATTTT.

V is TRBV19 and J is TRBJ1-3, with 8 bases identical to TRBD1. The germline V gene encodes CDR1 LNHDA and CDR2 SQIVND (reference sequence). With V trimmed by 10 bases and J by 0 bases, 11 bases remained unmatched. The CDR3 is 16 residues long. This CDR3 reads CATSDIQGASGNTIYF. CDR3 sequence (DNA): TGTGCCACCTCAGATATTCAGGGGGCCTCTGGAAACACCATATATTTT.

The rearrangement uses TRBV5-6 and TRBJ1-2; TRBD1 might be the D (6 bases). Trimming removed 0 bases from V and 5 bases from J, with 20 bases in between. From germline, CDR1 is SGHDT and CDR2 YYEEEE. CDR3 size: 17 residues. The CDR3 DNA sequence: TGTGCCAGCAGCTTGGTAGCAGGCAGGGGAAAATGGTATGGCTACACCTTC. Its translation: CASSLVAGRGKWYGYTF.

The chain has TRBV2 and TRBJ1-3; D gene unclear. The CDR3 covers 16 residues. Trimming removed 4 bases from V and 3 bases from J, with 16 bases in between. CDR1 and CDR2 (germline): SNHLY, FYNNEI. The CDR3 spells CASSVQVTSDGNTIYF. In DNA form, the CDR3 reads TGTGCCAGCAGTGTGCAAGTTACAAGCGATGGAAACACCATATATTTT.

The chain links TRBV19 to TRBJ2-5, with D possibly matching TRBD2 (5 bases). Per germline, CDR1 LNHDA and CDR2 SQIVND (reference sequence). The CDR3 sequence is 16 residues long. Trimming shortened V by 3 bases and J by 4 bases, and 18 bases separated the two germline ends. The CDR3 spells CASSMEAGTPAETQYF. DNA for the CDR3: TGTGCCAGTAGTATGGAGGCGGGCACCCCCGCAGAGACCCAGTACTTC.

The chain uses TRBV7-2 and TRBJ2-5; tentatively, D is TRBD1 (5 bases). The V gene lost 1 base and the J gene lost 5 bases, with 11 bases spanning the gap. This CDR3 is built from 14 residues. Germline CDR1 is SGHTA and CDR2 is FQGNSA. In DNA form, the CDR3 reads TGTGCCAGCAGCTTAGAGGGGTGGCGGGAGACCCAGTACTTC. This sequence encodes CASSLEGWRETQYF. The full variable domain, in which reference TRBV7-2 and TRBJ2-5 provide the parts outside the CDR3, is GAGVSQSPSNKVTEKGKDVELRCDPISGHTALYWYRQSLGQGLEFLIYFQGNSAPDKSGLPSDRFSAERTGGSVSTLTIQRTQQEDSAVYLCASSLEGWRETQYFGPGTRLLVL.

This chain links TRBV19 with TRBJ2-1; D may be TRBD2 (6 bases). The V and J ends lost 3 bases and 7 bases respectively, with 7 bases between them. Germline values: CDR1 LNHDA, CDR2 SQIVND (reference sequence). This CDR3 is 12 amino acids long. CDR3 DNA: TGTGCCAGTAGTATGACTAGGAATGAGCAGTTCTTC. Protein product: CASSMTRNEQFF.

Only one count was recorded for this clone. This rearrangement joins TRBV11-2 to TRBJ1-2; 8 bases agree with TRBD1. Germline values: CDR1 SGHAT, CDR2 FQNNGV. This CDR3 comprises 13 residues. V gave up 4 bases and J gave up 2 bases; unmatched junction bases: 0. The CDR3 sequence is CASSWDRNYGYTF. The DNA of the CDR3 is TGTGCCAGCAGCTGGGACAGGAACTATGGCTACACCTTC.

This rearrangement joins TRBV5-5 to TRBJ2-7; no clear D. The CDR3 is 14 amino acids. Germline V lookup: CDR1 SGHKS, CDR2 YYEKEE (reference sequence). Between the trimmed V and J ends, which lost 2 bases and 2 bases, there was a span of 11 bases. CDR3 in amino acids: CASSFDIFPYEQYF. The CDR3 DNA sequence: TGTGCCAGCAGCTTTGACATTTTTCCCTACGAGCAGTACTTC.

The genes are TRBV11-2 and TRBJ1-2; no clear D gene. V lost 4 bases, J lost 8 bases, and 8 bases lay in between. Germline V gives CDR1 SGHAT, CDR2 FQNNGV. The CDR3 totals 11 residues. CDR3 coding DNA: TGTGCCAGCAGCTCCTTTCAGGGCTACACCTTC. It is translated as CASSSFQGYTF.

The rearrangement joins TRBV24-1 to TRBJ2-1; D is ambiguous. The CDR3 contains 17 residues. V dropped 4 bases and J dropped 5 bases, with 20 bases sitting between them. Germline loops: CDR1 KGHDR, CDR2 SFDVKD. This CDR3 reads CATSDQYDTVVNNEQFF. DNA of the CDR3: TGTGCCACCAGTGACCAATACGACACCGTCGTGAACAATGAGCAGTTCTTC.

The rearrangement links TRBV25-1 to TRBJ2-3; 10 nucleotides agree with TRBD2. Germline values: CDR1 MGHDK, CDR2 SYGVNS. The V gene end was trimmed by 3 bases and the J gene end by 4 bases; junction bases not matched to a gene: 1. The CDR3 spans 14 residues. The CDR3 sequence: CASSDTSGADTQYF. CDR3 in DNA: TGTGCCAGCAGTGATACTAGCGGGGCAGATACGCAGTATTTT.

The rearrangement joins TRBV15 to TRBJ2-5; D may be TRBD2 (6 bases). Trimming left V 0 bases short and J 5 bases short, with 10 bases between. The CDR3 contains 14 residues. Germline V gene lookup returns CDR1 LNHNV and CDR2 YYDKDF (reference sequence). The DNA for the CDR3 is TGTGCCACCAGCAGAGATGGAGGGGCGGAGACCCAGTACTTC. It codes for CATSRDGGAETQYF.

This clone has a handful of counts. The chain links TRBV15 to TRBJ1-5, with unresolved D. Looked up from germline, CDR1 is LNHNV and CDR2 is YYDKDF (reference sequence). This CDR3 comprises 14 residues. The V and J ends lost 0 bases and 7 bases respectively, with 10 bases between them. The CDR3 spells CATSRDQVNQPQHF. The CDR3 nucleotides read TGTGCCACCAGCAGAGATCAGGTTAACCAGCCCCAGCATTTT. The full variable domain, with the rest looked up from reference TRBV15 and TRBJ1-5, is DAMVIQNPRYQVTQFGKPVTLSCSQTLNHNVMYWYQQKSSQAPKLLFHYYDKDFNNEADTPDNFQSRRPNTSFCFLDIRSPGLGDTAMYLCATSRDQVNQPQHFGDGTRLSIL.

The chain employs TRBV18 and TRBJ1-2, with no clear D. V was clipped by 6 bases and J by 0 bases, with 8 bases between them. This CDR3 has 13 residues. CDR1 and CDR2 from the germline V gene are KGHSH and LQKENI. CDR3: CASSSGTNYGYTF. In DNA, the CDR3 is TGTGCCAGCTCCTCGGGTACTAACTATGGCTACACCTTC.

J is TRBJ1-2 and V is TRBV19; D ambiguous. The germline V gene encodes CDR1 LNHDA and CDR2 SQIVND (reference sequence). V lost 5 bases to trimming and J lost 4 bases, with 14 bases between them. The length of the CDR3 is 14 residues. The CDR3 sequence: CASSDPAAIYGYTF. The CDR3 DNA is TGTGCCAGTAGTGACCCAGCGGCTATCTATGGCTACACCTTC.

The genes are TRBV19 and TRBJ2-2, with 8 bases matching TRBD2. The CDR3 covers 16 residues. CDR1 LNHDA and CDR2 SQIVND come from the germline V gene (reference sequence). V shed 10 bases and J 1 base; nucleotides not matched to a gene: 11. Written as DNA, the CDR3 is TGTGCCACCCGCGGGGGGTCGGCTTTGAACACCGGGGAGCTGTTTTTT. Translated, it gives CATRGGSALNTGELFF.

J is TRBJ1-6 and V is TRBV2; 7 positions match TRBD1. There are 14 residues in the CDR3. Trimming cost V 5 bases and J 9 bases; bases outside gene matches: 7. Per germline, CDR1 SNHLY and CDR2 FYNNEI. This chain's CDR3 is CASSYRGESSPLHF. The CDR3 DNA is TGTGCCAGCAGTTACAGGGGCGAAAGTTCACCCCTCCACTTT. The whole variable domain, filled in from reference TRBV2 and TRBJ1-6, reads EPEVTQTPSHQVTQMGQEVILRCVPISNHLYFYWYRQILGQKVEFLVSFYNNEISEKSEIFDDQFSVERPDGSNFTLKIRSTKLEDSAMYFCASSYRGESSPLHFGNGTRLTVT.

The gene calls are TRBV30 and TRBJ2-3; D not certain. Trimming pared 1 base from V and 5 bases from J, leaving 10 bases between. Germline V CDR1 and CDR2: GTSNPN, SVGIG (reference sequence). This CDR3 has 13 residues. CDR3: CAWSGYSGDTQYF. As DNA, the CDR3 is TGTGCCTGGAGTGGATACTCGGGAGATACGCAGTATTTT.

J is TRBJ2-3 and V is TRBV11-2, with a possible D match to TRBD2 (6 bases). The CDR3 is 13 amino acids. V was cut by 3 bases and J by 6 bases, with 10 bases left in between. Germline CDR1 and CDR2: SGHAT and FQNNGV. The CDR3 DNA reads as TGTGCCAGCAGCTTGGGGGACTTCGATACGCAGTATTTT. Its translation is CASSLGDFDTQYF.

This clone was observed a single time. The chain carries TRBV5-6 and TRBJ1-5; 9 bases map to TRBD1. V lost 4 bases, J lost 6 bases, and 14 bases stayed unmatched. Germline lookup yields CDR1 SGHDT and CDR2 YYEEEE. The CDR3 covers 17 residues. The CDR3 DNA reads as TGTGCCAGCAGCCTCGACCGGGACAGGGTCGAGGCTCAGCCCCAGCATTTT. Residues: CASSLDRDRVEAQPQHF.

This sequence joins TRBV3-1 (or the pseudogene TRBV3-2) and TRBJ1-3; a possible D gene is TRBD1 (6 bases). Trimming cost V 7 bases and J 7 bases, with 14 bases left between them. The CDR3 runs 13 residues. The germline V gene has CDR1 LGHDT and CDR2 YNNKEL (reference sequence). CDR3 loop: CASNREKLNTIYF. The DNA of the CDR3 is TGTGCCAGCAACAGGGAAAAATTGAACACCATATATTTT.

The rearrangement uses TRBV21-1 and TRBJ2-7; the table gives TRBD2 as D, unverified against the DNA. TRBV21-1 is assigned pseudogene status. The CDR3 consists of 13 residues. CDR3 DNA sequence: TGTGCCAGCAGCAAAGATGGGGGGTACGAGCAGTACTTC. Protein: CASSKDGGYEQYF.

This clone was counted once. The rearrangement links TRBV28 to TRBJ2-7; 10 nucleotides match TRBD1. Germline V CDR1 and CDR2: MDHEN, SYDVKM. The CDR3 consists of 15 residues. J gave up 1 base and V 5 bases, and 5 bases lay outside the gene matches. CDR3 sequence: CASSQRTGGSYEQYF. CDR3 nucleotides: TGTGCCAGCAGTCAACGGACAGGGGGATCCTACGAGCAGTACTTC.

The chain carries TRBV11-3 and TRBJ2-7; 9 bases are shared with TRBD1. Germline CDR1 SGHNT, CDR2 YENEEA. CDR3 length equals 14 residues. V was pared by 5 bases and J by 3 bases, with 5 bases of the junction left unmatched. This CDR3 is CASSLPGQGYEQYF. CDR3 DNA: TGTGCCAGCAGCCTCCCGGGACAGGGCTACGAGCAGTACTTC.

The chain has TRBV30 and TRBJ2-7; a weak D match, TRBD2 (6 bases). The CDR3 consists of 14 residues. V was cut by 3 bases and J by 0 bases, with 12 bases left in between. Germline V gene sequence: CDR1 GTSNPN, CDR2 SVGIG (reference sequence). The CDR3 region is CAWRTGGSSYEQYF. For the CDR3, the DNA is TGTGCCTGGAGAACTGGGGGGAGCTCCTACGAGCAGTACTTC.

The genes are TRBV4-3 and TRBJ2-7, with a weak D call TRBD2 (5 bases). CDR3 length equals 14 residues. Trimming left V 1 base short and J 3 bases short, with 10 bases between. Looked up from germline, CDR1 is LGHNA and CDR2 is YSLEER. The chain's CDR3 is CASSQASGRYEQYF. The CDR3 DNA sequence: TGCGCCAGCAGCCAAGCAAGCGGCCGCTACGAGCAGTACTTC.